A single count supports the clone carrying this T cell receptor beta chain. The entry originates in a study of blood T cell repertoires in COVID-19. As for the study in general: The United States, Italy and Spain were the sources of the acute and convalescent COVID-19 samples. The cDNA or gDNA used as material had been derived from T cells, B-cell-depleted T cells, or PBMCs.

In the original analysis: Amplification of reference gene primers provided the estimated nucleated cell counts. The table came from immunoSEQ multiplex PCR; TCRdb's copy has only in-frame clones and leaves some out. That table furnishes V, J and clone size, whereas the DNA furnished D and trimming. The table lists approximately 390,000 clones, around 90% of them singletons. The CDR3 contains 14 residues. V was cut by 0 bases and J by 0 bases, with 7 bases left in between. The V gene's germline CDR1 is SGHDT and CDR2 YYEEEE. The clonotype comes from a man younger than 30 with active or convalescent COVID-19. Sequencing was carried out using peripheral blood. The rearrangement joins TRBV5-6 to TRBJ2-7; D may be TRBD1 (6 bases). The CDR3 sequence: CASSLGGPSYEQYF. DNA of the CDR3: TGTGCCAGCAGCTTGGGGGGGCCCTCCTACGAGCAGTACTTC.